This TCR beta chain was sequenced for a study of control samples from healthy donors and cancer patients. J lost 8 bases, V lost 3 bases, and 6 bases had no gene match. Germline CDR1 is SGHTA and CDR2 is FQGTGA. The CDR3 has 13 residues. Clones were sequenced by immunoSEQ multiplex PCR, and TCRdb holds only the in-frame ones, with some missing. The data show around 100,000 clones, just under 95% seen once. Sequences were obtained from blood. This chain connects TRBV7-3 to TRBJ1-2; TRBD1 matches 7 bases. The sequence derives from a human donor in good health. The donor label of this sample is uncertain. DNA of the CDR3: TGTGCCAGCAGCTTTAGTCAGGGGGACGGCTACACCTTC. It is translated as CASSFSQGDGYTF. Variable domain in full (rest from reference TRBV7-3 and TRBJ1-2): GAGVSQTPSNKVTEKGKYVELRCDPISGHTALYWYRQSLGQGPEFLIYFQGTGAADDSGLPNDRFFAVRPEGSVSTLKIQRTERGDSAVYLCASSFSQGDGYTFGSGTRLTVV.